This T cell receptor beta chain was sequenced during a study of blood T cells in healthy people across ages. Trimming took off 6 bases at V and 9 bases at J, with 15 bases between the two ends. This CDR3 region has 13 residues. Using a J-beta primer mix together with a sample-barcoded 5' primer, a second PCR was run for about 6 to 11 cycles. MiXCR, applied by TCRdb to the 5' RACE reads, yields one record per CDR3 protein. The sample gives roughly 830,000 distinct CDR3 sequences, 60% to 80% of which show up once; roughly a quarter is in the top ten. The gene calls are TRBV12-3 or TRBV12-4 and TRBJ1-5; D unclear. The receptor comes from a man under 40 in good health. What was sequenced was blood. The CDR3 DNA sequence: TGTGCCAGCAGCCGCGCGCCCGAGAGGCCCCAGCATTTT. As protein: CASSRAPERPQHF.